Listed here are 3 T cell receptor beta chains from one sample, sequenced in a study of blood T cells in healthy people across ages (dated by TCRdb to the mid-2010s). Receptors were amplified or captured by 5' RACE. Sequencer: Illumina HiSeq 2500. A second PCR of roughly 7 to 11 cycles was performed with a sample-barcoded 5' primer and a J-beta primer mix. TCRdb cleaned the public reads at Q25 with fastp, built clones with MiXCR and kept in-frame beta chains. A single entry per CDR3 protein holds the most common genes and DNA from its merged rows. The table for this sample lists about 1.6 million distinct CDR3 sequences; about 35% of them were counted only once. The ten largest clones take up roughly 12% of the sample. The specimen was blood. The receptors were sampled from a woman in her 30s in good health.

V is TRBV9 and J is TRBJ2-1; 11 bases are a match to TRBD2. Germline V gene lookup returns CDR1 SGDLS and CDR2 YYNGEE. The CDR3 totals 17 residues. V trimming: 0 bases; J trimming: 7 bases; junction bases outside the gene matches: 9. CDR3: CASSVDITSGSLNEQFF. In nucleotides, the CDR3 is TGTGCCAGCAGCGTAGATATAACTAGCGGGAGTCTAAATGAGCAGTTCTTC.

V gene TRBV20-1 combines with J gene TRBJ2-5, with D perhaps matching TRBD1 or TRBD2 (7 bases each). The CDR3 totals 14 residues. V lost 5 bases and J lost 4, with 17 bases in between. The V gene's germline CDR1 is DFQATT and CDR2 SNEGSKA (reference sequence). This CDR3 is CSAFRQGGVETQYF. The CDR3, as DNA: TGCAGTGCTTTCCGACAGGGAGGGGTAGAGACCCAGTACTTC.

The chain has TRBV27 and TRBJ2-2; TRBD2 agrees at 9 bases. The ends lost 6 bases at V and 1 base at J; junction bases unmatched: 3. The CDR3 consists of 15 residues. In germline, CDR1 is MNHEY, CDR2 SMNVEV (reference sequence). CDR3 residues: CASRRLAVNTGELFF. The CDR3 coding sequence is TGTGCCAGCAGACGACTAGCGGTGAACACCGGGGAGCTGTTTTTT.